These 7 T cell receptor beta chains came from one sample sequenced in a study of graft-versus-host responses after intestinal transplantation (dated by TCRdb to the early 2020s). Intraepithelial and lamina propria lymphocytes were isolated from graft specimens using dithiothreitol, EDTA incubations and collagenase D digestion. Library generation was performed with the immunoSEQ multiplex PCR assay. In TCRdb, the immuneACCESS table is reduced to in-frame sequences with V and J assigned. These tables do not hold every clone; where another copy was compared, an unresolved V gene accounts for under half, and the others remain unexplained. Present in this sample are 50,000 to 75,000 clones, around nine tenths of which were seen just once. Of the sample, about 1.7% falls within the top ten clones. The sample consisted of ileum tissue, taken 350 to 400 days after transplant. All receptors derive from a human patient who received an intestinal transplant, so some T cells may come from the graft donor.

The chain has TRBV6-1 and TRBJ2-1; D uncertain. This CDR3 has 10 residues. Trimming took 7 bases from V and 9 from J, leaving 7 bases between them. CDR1 is MNHNS and CDR2 is SASEGT in the germline V gene. The CDR3 loop is CASMLGEQFF. CDR3 sequence (DNA): TGTGCCAGCATGCTCGGTGAGCAGTTCTTC.

J is TRBJ1-2 and V is TRBV19; possible D gene TRBD1, 6 bases. V dropped 6 bases and J dropped 4 bases, with 12 bases sitting between them. Germline V gene sequence: CDR1 LNHDA, CDR2 SQIVND (reference sequence). The CDR3 is 13 residues long. For the CDR3, the DNA is TGTGCCAGTAGGGACAGTCACTTCTATGGCTACACCTTC. Encoded protein: CASRDSHFYGYTF.

The V gene is TRBV7-3, the J gene TRBJ2-1; 8 nucleotides line up with TRBD1. The trim removed 5 bases at V and 7 bases at J, leaving 10 bases unmatched. The CDR3 is made up of 15 amino acids. Per germline, CDR1 SGHTA and CDR2 FQGTGA. CDR3 sequence: CASSLSTGAGNEQFF. The CDR3 nucleotides are TGTGCCAGCAGCCTTTCGACAGGGGCAGGGAATGAGCAGTTCTTC.

The rearrangement joins TRBV6-5 to TRBJ2-7, with D perhaps given as TRBD1 or TRBD2 (5 bases each). The CDR3 is 15 amino acids. Trimming took 5 bases from V and 4 from J, leaving 18 bases between them. The germline gives CDR1 MNHEY, CDR2 SVGAGI. In DNA form, the CDR3 reads TGTGCCAGCAGTCCCCAGGGCGGGCTGGGGTACGAGCAGTACTTC. This gives the protein CASSPQGGLGYEQYF.

This chain links TRBV2 with TRBJ2-3, with 15 bases aligning to TRBD2. This CDR3 has 18 amino acids. Germline lookup yields CDR1 SNHLY and CDR2 FYNNEI. V lost 6 bases to trimming and J lost 1 base; unmatched junction nucleotides: 8. The CDR3 region has the DNA TGTGCCAGCAGCGATCGGACTAGCGGGAGGGCCGGCACAGATACGCAGTATTTT. Translated: CASSDRTSGRAGTDTQYF.

J is TRBJ2-2 and V is TRBV7-2; D possibly corresponds to TRBD2 (5 bases). This CDR3 comprises 14 residues. Looked up from germline, CDR1 is SGHTA and CDR2 is FQGNSA. Trimming removed 2 bases from V and 4 bases from J, with 8 bases in between. DNA of the CDR3: TGTGCCAGCAGCTTATCGGACTTCACCGGGGAGCTGTTTTTT. Its protein product is CASSLSDFTGELFF.

The V and J genes are TRBV6-1 and TRBJ2-3; the match to TRBD2 covers 13 bases. The CDR3 contains 16 residues. Germline lookup yields CDR1 MNHNS and CDR2 SASEGT. V lost 4 bases to trimming and J lost 3 bases; unmatched junction nucleotides: 4. CDR3 region: CASSVGLAGATDTQYF. The CDR3 DNA reads as TGTGCCAGCAGTGTTGGACTAGCGGGAGCTACAGATACGCAGTATTTT.